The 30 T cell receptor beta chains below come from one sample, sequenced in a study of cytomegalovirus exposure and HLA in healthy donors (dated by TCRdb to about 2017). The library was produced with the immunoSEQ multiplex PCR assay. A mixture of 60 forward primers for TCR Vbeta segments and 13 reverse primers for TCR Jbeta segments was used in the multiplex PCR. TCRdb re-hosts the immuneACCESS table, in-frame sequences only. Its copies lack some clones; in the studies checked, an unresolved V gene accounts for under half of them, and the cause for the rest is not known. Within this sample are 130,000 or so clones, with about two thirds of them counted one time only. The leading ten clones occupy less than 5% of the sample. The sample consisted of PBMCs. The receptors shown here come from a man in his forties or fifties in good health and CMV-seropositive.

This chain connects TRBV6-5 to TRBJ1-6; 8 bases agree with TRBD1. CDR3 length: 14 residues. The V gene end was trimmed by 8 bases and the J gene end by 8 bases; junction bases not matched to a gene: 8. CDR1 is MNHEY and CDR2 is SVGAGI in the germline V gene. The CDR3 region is CASGRTGRDSPLHF. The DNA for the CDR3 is TGTGCCAGCGGGAGGACAGGGAGGGATTCACCCCTCCACTTT.

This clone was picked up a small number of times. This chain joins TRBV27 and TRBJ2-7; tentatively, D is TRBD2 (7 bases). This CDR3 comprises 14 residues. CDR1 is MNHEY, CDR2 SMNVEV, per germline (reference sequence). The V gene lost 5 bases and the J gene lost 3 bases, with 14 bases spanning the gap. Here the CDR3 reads CASSVGAGDYEQYF. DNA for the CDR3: TGTGCCAGCAGTGTGGGGGCGGGGGACTACGAGCAGTACTTC.

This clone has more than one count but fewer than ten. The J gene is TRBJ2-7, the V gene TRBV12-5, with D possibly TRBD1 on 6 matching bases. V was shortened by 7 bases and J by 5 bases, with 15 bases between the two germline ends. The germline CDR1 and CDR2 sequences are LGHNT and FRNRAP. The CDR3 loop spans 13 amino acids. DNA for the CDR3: TGTGCTAGTGCTTCGGACAGACAGGACGAGCAGTACTTC. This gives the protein CASASDRQDEQYF.

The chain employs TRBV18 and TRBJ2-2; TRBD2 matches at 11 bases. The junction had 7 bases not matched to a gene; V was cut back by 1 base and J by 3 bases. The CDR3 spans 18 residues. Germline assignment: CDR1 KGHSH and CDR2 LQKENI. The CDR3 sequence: CASSPLGTSGKYTGELFF. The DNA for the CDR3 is TGTGCCAGCTCACCACTTGGGACTAGCGGAAAATACACCGGGGAGCTGTTTTTT.

CDR3 residues: CASRDRGPTAGELFF. The CDR3 bases are TGTGCCAGCCGGGACAGGGGACCCACGGCCGGGGAGCTGTTTTTT. This sequence joins TRBV19 and TRBJ2-2; 10 positions match TRBD1. The CDR3 sequence is 15 residues long. The germline V gene encodes CDR1 LNHDA and CDR2 SQIVND (reference sequence). V dropped 9 bases and J dropped 6; count of bases not matched to a gene: 10.

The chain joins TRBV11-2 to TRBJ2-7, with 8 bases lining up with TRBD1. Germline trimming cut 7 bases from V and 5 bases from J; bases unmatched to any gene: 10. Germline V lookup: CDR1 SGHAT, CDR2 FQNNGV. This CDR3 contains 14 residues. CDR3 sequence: CASMEDRAADEQYF. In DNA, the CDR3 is TGTGCCAGCATGGAGGACAGGGCAGCCGACGAGCAGTACTTC.

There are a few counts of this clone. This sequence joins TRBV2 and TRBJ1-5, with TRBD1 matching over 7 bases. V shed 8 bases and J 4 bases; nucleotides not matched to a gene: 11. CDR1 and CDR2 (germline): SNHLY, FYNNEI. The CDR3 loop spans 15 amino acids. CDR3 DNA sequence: TGTGCCAGCTGCTCTACAGGGGCAGGGAATCAGCCCCAGCATTTT. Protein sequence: CASCSTGAGNQPQHF.

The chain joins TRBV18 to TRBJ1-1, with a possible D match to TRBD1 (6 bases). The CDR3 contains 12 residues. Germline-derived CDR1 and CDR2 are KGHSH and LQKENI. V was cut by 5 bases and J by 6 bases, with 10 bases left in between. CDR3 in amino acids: CASSLRQAEAFF. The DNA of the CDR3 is TGTGCCAGCTCATTAAGACAGGCTGAAGCTTTCTTT.

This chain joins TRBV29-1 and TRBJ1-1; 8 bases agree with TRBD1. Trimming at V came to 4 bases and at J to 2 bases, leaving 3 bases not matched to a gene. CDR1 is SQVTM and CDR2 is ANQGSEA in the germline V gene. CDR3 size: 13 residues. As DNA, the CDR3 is TGCAGCGTTGCCAGGGGGCGAAACACTGAAGCTTTCTTT. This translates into CSVARGRNTEAFF.

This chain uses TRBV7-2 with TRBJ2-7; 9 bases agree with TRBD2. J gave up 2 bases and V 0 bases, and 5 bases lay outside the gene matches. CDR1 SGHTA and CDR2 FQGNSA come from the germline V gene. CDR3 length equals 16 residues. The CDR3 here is CASSLATSGPTYEQYF. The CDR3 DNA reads TGTGCCAGCAGCTTAGCGACTAGCGGCCCCACCTACGAGCAGTACTTC.

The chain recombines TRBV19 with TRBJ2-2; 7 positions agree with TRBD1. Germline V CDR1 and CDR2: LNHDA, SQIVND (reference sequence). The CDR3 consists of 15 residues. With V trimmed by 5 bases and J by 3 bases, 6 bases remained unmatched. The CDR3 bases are TGTGCCAGTAGTCCGAGACAGGGCCACACCGGGGAGCTGTTTTTT. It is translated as CASSPRQGHTGELFF.

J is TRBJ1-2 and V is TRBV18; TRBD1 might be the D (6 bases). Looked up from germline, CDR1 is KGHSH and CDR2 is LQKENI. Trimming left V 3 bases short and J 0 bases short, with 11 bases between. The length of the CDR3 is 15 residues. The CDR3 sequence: CASSPRQDPNYGYTF. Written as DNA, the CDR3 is TGTGCCAGCTCACCCCGACAGGACCCTAACTATGGCTACACCTTC.

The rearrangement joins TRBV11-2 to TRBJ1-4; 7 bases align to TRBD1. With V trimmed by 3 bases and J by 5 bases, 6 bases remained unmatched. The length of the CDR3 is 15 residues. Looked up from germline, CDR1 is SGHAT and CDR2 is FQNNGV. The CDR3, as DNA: TGTGCCAGCAGCTTGAAGCCGGGACAGAATGAAAAACTGTTTTTT. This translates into CASSLKPGQNEKLFF.

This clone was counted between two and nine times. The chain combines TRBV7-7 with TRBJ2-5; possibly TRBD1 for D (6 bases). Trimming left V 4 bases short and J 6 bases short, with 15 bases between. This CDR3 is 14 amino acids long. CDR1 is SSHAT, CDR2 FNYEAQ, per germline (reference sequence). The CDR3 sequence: CASSSYRDGKTQYF. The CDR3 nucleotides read TGTGCCAGCAGCTCATACAGGGACGGAAAGACCCAGTACTTC.

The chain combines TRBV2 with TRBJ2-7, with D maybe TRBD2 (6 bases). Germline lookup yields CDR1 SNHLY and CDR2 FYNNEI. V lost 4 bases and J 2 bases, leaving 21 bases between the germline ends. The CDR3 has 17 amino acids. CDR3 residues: CASSARVGGGGAYEQYF. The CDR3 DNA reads TGTGCCAGCAGTGCCCGGGTCGGGGGAGGAGGTGCCTACGAGCAGTACTTC.

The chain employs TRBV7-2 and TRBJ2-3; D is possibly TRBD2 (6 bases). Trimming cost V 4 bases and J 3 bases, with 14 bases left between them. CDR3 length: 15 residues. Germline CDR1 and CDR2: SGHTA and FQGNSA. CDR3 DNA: TGTGCCAGCAGCTCCAGACTAGGGGAGACAGATACGCAGTATTTT. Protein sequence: CASSSRLGETDTQYF.

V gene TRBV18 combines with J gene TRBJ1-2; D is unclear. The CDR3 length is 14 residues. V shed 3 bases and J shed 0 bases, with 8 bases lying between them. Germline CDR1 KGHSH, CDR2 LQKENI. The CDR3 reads CASSPLATNYGYTF. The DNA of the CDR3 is TGTGCCAGCTCACCCCTGGCCACTAACTATGGCTACACCTTC.

CDR3 sequence: CASSLDTSGPRRGTQYF. The CDR3 DNA reads as TGTGCCAGCAGCTTAGATACCAGCGGGCCACGGCGAGGTACGCAGTATTTT. The chain is built from TRBV7-2 and TRBJ2-3, with D maybe TRBD2 (6 bases). This CDR3 spans 17 amino acids. CDR1 is SGHTA, CDR2 FQGNSA, per germline. The V gene lost 1 base and the J gene lost 8 bases, with 22 bases spanning the gap.

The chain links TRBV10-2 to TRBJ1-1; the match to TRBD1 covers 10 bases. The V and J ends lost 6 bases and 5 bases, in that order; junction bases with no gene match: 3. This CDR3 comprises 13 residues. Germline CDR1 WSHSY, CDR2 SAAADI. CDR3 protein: CASRGTGVTEAFF. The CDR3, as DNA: TGCGCCAGCAGGGGGACAGGGGTTACTGAAGCTTTCTTT.

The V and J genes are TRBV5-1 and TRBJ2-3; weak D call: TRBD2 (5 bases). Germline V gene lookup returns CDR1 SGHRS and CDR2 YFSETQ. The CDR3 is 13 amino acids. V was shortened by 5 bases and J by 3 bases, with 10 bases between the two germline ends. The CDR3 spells CASRPGSTDTQYF. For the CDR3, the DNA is TGCGCCAGCAGACCGGGATCGACAGATACGCAGTATTTT.

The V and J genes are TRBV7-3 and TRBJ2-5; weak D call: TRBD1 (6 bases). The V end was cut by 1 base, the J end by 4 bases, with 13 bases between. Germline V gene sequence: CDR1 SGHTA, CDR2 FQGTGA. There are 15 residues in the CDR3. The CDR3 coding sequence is TGTGCCAGCAGCTTAAGTAGTGGACAGAGAGAGACCCAGTACTTC. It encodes CASSLSSGQRETQYF.

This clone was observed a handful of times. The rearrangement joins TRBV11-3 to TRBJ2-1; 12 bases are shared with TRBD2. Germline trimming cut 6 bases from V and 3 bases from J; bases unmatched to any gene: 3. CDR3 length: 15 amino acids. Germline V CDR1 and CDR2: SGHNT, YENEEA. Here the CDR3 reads CASRRTSGNYNEQFF. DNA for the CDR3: TGTGCCAGCAGACGGACTAGCGGGAACTACAATGAGCAGTTCTTC.

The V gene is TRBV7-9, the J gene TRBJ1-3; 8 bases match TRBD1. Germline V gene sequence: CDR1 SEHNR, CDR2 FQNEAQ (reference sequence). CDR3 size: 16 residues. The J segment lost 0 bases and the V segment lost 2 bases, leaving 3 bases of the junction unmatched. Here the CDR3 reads CASSLQGAFSGNTIYF. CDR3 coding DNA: TGTGCCAGCAGCTTACAGGGGGCTTTCTCTGGAAACACCATATATTTT.

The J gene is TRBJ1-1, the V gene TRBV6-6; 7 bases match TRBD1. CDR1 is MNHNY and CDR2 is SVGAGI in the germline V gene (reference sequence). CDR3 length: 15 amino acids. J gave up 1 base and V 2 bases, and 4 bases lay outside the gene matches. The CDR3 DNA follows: TGTGCCAGCAGTTACAGGGGACAGCAGAACACTGAAGCTTTCTTT. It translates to CASSYRGQQNTEAFF.

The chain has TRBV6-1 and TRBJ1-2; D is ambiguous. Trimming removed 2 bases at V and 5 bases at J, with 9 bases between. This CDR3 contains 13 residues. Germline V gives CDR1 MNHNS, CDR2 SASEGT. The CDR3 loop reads CASSEQHGYGYTF. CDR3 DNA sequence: TGTGCCAGCAGTGAACAGCACGGGTATGGCTACACCTTC.

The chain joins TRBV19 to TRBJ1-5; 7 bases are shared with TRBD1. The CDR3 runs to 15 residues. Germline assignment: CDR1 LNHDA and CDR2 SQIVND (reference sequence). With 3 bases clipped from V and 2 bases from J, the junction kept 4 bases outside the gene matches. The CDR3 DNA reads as TGTGCCAGTAGTATCGCGGACAGGCGCAATCAGCCCCAGCATTTT. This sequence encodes CASSIADRRNQPQHF.

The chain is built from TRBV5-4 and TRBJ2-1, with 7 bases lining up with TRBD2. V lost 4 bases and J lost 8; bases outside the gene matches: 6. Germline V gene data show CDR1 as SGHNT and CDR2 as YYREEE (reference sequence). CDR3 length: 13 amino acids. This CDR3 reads CASSRTSADEQFF. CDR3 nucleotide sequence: TGTGCCAGCAGCCGAACTAGCGCCGATGAGCAGTTCTTC. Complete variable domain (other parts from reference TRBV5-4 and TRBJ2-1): ETGVTQSPTHLIKTRGQQVTLRCSSQSGHNTVSWYQQALGQGPQFIFQYYREEENGRGNFPPRFSGLQFPNYSSELNVNALELDDSALYLCASSRTSADEQFFGPGTRLTVL.

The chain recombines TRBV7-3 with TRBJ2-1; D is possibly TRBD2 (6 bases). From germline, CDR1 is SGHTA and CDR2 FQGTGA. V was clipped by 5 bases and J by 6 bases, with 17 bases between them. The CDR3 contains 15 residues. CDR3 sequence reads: CASSGHGTPSNEQFF. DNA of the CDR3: TGTGCCAGCAGCGGACACGGGACTCCCAGCAATGAGCAGTTCTTC.

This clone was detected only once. The CDR3 sequence is CASSFSGTGDTEAFF. The CDR3 nucleotides are TGTGCCAGCAGTTTTTCCGGGACAGGGGACACTGAAGCTTTCTTT. The V gene is TRBV6-6, the J gene TRBJ1-1; 10 bases agree with TRBD1. The CDR3 spans 15 residues. The V and J ends lost 4 bases and 3 bases, in that order; junction bases with no gene match: 5. The germline V gene has CDR1 MNHNY and CDR2 SVGAGI (reference sequence).

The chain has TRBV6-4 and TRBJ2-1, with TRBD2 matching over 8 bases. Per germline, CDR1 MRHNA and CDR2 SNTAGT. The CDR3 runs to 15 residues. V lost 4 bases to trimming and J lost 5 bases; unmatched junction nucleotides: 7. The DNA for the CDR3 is TGTGCCAGCAGTGTGGAAGCGGGAGAGAACAATGAGCAGTTCTTC. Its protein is CASSVEAGENNEQFF.